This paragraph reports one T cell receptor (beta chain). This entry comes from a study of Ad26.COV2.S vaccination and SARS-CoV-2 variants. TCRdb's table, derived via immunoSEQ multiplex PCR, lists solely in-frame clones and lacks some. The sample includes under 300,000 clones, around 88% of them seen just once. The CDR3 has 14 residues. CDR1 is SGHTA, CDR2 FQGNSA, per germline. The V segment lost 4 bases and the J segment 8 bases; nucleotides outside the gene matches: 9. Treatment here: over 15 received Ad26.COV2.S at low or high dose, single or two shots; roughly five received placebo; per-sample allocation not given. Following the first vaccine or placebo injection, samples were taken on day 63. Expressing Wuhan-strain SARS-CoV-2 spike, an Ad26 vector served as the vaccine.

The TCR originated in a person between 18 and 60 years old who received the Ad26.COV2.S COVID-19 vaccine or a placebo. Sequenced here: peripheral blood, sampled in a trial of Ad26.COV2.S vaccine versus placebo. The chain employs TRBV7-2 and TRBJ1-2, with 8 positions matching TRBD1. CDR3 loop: CASSSLRQGWGYTF. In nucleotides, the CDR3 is TGTGCCAGCAGCTCTCTAAGACAGGGGTGGGGCTACACCTTC.